Shown below are 28 T cell receptor beta chains from a single sample sequenced in a study of CD4 T cells in relation to SARS-CoV-2 and coronaviruses. Only in-frame clones appear in the TCRdb table, and some are missing; sequencing was by immunoSEQ multiplex PCR. Here the sample spans approximately 60,000 clones, around 90% being singletons. Sequencing was done on a sample of naive CD4+ T cells from PBMCs. Sample subset: naive CD4+ T cells isolated by negative enrichment. Receptor source: an adult with COVID-19.

The V call is TRBV28, the J call TRBJ2-5; maybe TRBD2 (6 bases). The CDR3 totals 16 residues. Trimming pared 2 bases from V and 7 bases from J, leaving 20 bases between. Germline V gene data show CDR1 as MDHEN and CDR2 as SYDVKM. The CDR3 nucleotides read TGTGCCAGCAGTTTAATGATGACAGACCCAGCGGGGACCCAGTACTTC. This gives the protein CASSLMMTDPAGTQYF.

The chain employs TRBV7-3 and TRBJ2-1; D may be TRBD2 (5 bases). Germline CDR1 SGHTA, CDR2 FQGTGA. The CDR3 totals 13 residues. V lost 3 bases to trimming and J lost 9 bases, with 12 bases between them. This chain's CDR3 is CASSFTSGGEQFF. The CDR3 DNA reads TGTGCCAGCAGCTTTACGTCCGGAGGTGAGCAGTTCTTC.

The V and J genes are TRBV28 and TRBJ1-1; D gene ambiguous. V was pared by 2 bases and J by 0 bases, with 10 bases between. Germline assignment: CDR1 MDHEN and CDR2 SYDVKM. There are 15 residues in the CDR3. The CDR3 loop reads CASSLTRIMNTEAFF. CDR3 sequence (DNA): TGTGCCAGCAGTTTAACACGAATCATGAACACTGAAGCTTTCTTT.

This chain connects TRBV3-1 (or the pseudogene TRBV3-2) to TRBJ2-7, with 11 bases lining up with TRBD1. This CDR3 region has 15 residues. Germline assignment: CDR1 LGHDT and CDR2 YNNKEL (reference sequence). Trimming cost V 1 base and J 5 bases; bases outside gene matches: 4. CDR3 DNA: TGTGCCAGCAGCCAAGCTGGACAGGGGGCCCACGAGCAGTACTTC. Residues: CASSQAGQGAHEQYF.

The rearrangement uses TRBV7-3 and TRBJ2-5; TRBD2 agrees at 15 bases. The CDR3 loop spans 15 amino acids. V gave up 4 bases and J gave up 5 bases; unmatched junction bases: 2. Per germline, CDR1 SGHTA and CDR2 FQGTGA. DNA for the CDR3: TGTGCCAGCAGCTCGGGGACTAGCGGGAGGGAGACCCAGTACTTC. Protein product: CASSSGTSGRETQYF. Complete variable domain (other parts from reference TRBV7-3 and TRBJ2-5): GAGVSQTPSNKVTEKGKYVELRCDPISGHTALYWYRQSLGQGPEFLIYFQGTGAADDSGLPNDRFFAVRPEGSVSTLKIQRTERGDSAVYLCASSSGTSGRETQYFGPGTRLLVL.

The V gene is TRBV4-1, the J gene TRBJ2-3; D ambiguous. Trimming stripped 4 bases from V and 2 bases from J, with 4 bases between. The CDR3 spans 12 residues. Germline-derived CDR1 and CDR2 are MGHRA and YSYEKL. The CDR3 DNA is TGCGCCAGCAGCCTAAACACAGATACGCAGTATTTT. Translation: CASSLNTDTQYF.

CDR3 in amino acids: CASSFLAGVSDTQYF. The CDR3 DNA reads TGCGCCAGCAGCTTTTTAGCGGGAGTATCAGATACGCAGTATTTT. The chain recombines TRBV4-1 with TRBJ2-3, with 9 bases fitting TRBD2. Trimming took 5 bases from V and 4 from J; bases not matched to a gene: 7. This CDR3 comprises 15 residues. Germline values: CDR1 MGHRA, CDR2 YSYEKL.

This clone is a singleton in its sample. The chain employs TRBV7-2 and TRBJ2-5; 12 nucleotides line up with TRBD2. Germline lookup yields CDR1 SGHTA and CDR2 FQGNSA. There are 14 residues in the CDR3. The trim removed 5 bases at V and 9 bases at J, leaving 7 bases unmatched. The CDR3 bases are TGTGCCAGCAGCACGACTAGCGGGAGCCAGGCCCAGTACTTC. Its translation: CASSTTSGSQAQYF.

This rearrangement joins TRBV28 to TRBJ2-5; 9 bases agree with TRBD2. The ends lost 6 bases at V and 2 bases at J; junction bases unmatched: 4. The CDR3 has 14 residues. Per germline, CDR1 MDHEN and CDR2 SYDVKM. CDR3 DNA: TGTGCCAGCAGGGAGACTAGCGGACAAGAGACCCAGTACTTC. Its protein is CASRETSGQETQYF. Supplemented by reference TRBV28 and TRBJ2-5, the full variable domain reads DVKVTQSSRYLVKRTGEKVFLECVQDMDHENMFWYRQDPGLGLRLIYFSYDVKMKEKGDIPEGYSVSREKKERFSLILESASTNQTSMYLCASRETSGQETQYFGPGTRLLVL.

This rearrangement joins TRBV7-9 to TRBJ1-2, with TRBD1 identical over 12 bases. V shed 4 bases and J 7 bases; nucleotides not matched to a gene: 7. CDR1 is SEHNR, CDR2 FQNEAQ, per germline (reference sequence). The CDR3 runs to 15 residues. CDR3 protein: CASSSPGQGAGGYTF. The CDR3 DNA sequence: TGTGCCAGCAGCTCGCCGGGACAGGGGGCGGGTGGCTACACCTTC.

The V call is TRBV18, the J call TRBJ2-7; 10 nucleotides match TRBD1. V was pared by 3 bases and J by 3 bases, with 2 bases of the junction left unmatched. The CDR3 has 14 amino acids. Germline CDR1 is KGHSH and CDR2 is LQKENI. CDR3: CASSPDRGVYEQYF. The CDR3 coding sequence is TGTGCCAGCTCACCGGACAGGGGGGTCTACGAGCAGTACTTC. The full variable domain, rest sourced from reference TRBV18 and TRBJ2-7, is NAGVMQNPRHLVRRRGQEARLRCSPMKGHSHVYWYRQLPEEGLKFMVYLQKENIIDESGMPKERFSAEFPKEGPSILRIQQVVRGDSAAYFCASSPDRGVYEQYFGPGTRLTVT.

V is TRBV7-8 and J is TRBJ1-5, with D tentatively TRBD1 (5 bases). The CDR3 is 19 amino acids. V lost 7 bases, J lost 5 bases, and 30 bases lay in between. Germline V gives CDR1 SGHVS, CDR2 FQNEAQ. DNA of the CDR3: TGTGCCAGCACCTCTCATAAAGGGGCGGCGGGCCCAAATCATCAGCCCCAGCATTTT. This sequence encodes CASTSHKGAAGPNHQPQHF.

This clone appeared a single time. This chain uses TRBV7-8 with TRBJ2-3, with TRBD2 matching over 8 bases. With V trimmed by 2 bases and J by 6 bases, 7 bases remained unmatched. This CDR3 has 15 residues. CDR1 is SGHVS, CDR2 FQNEAQ, per germline. CDR3 coding DNA: TGTGCCAGCAGCTTAACGGGGGGGCCGGCGGATACGCAGTATTTT. This sequence encodes CASSLTGGPADTQYF. Variable domain in full (rest from reference TRBV7-8 and TRBJ2-3): GAGVSQSPRYKVAKRGQDVALRCDPISGHVSLFWYQQALGQGPEFLTYFQNEAQLDKSGLPSDRFFAERPEGSVSTLKIQRTQQEDSAVYLCASSLTGGPADTQYFGPGTRLTVL.

This clone appeared a single time. The chain combines TRBV4-2 with TRBJ2-7, with D perhaps matching TRBD2 (5 bases). Trimming shortened V by 1 base and J by 6 bases, and 16 bases separated the two germline ends. The germline CDR1 and CDR2 sequences are LGHNA and YNFKEQ. The CDR3 totals 15 residues. The CDR3 DNA sequence: TGTGCCAGCAGCCAAGTAACTAGTGAACCTGGCGAGCAGTACTTC. This gives the protein CASSQVTSEPGEQYF.

CDR3 sequence (DNA): TGTGCCAGCAGCTTATATGAGGGTTCGAACACCGGGGAGCTGTTTTTT. Translated: CASSLYEGSNTGELFF. The V gene is TRBV7-2, the J gene TRBJ2-2; D is perhaps TRBD2 (5 bases). Between the trimmed V and J ends, which lost 2 bases and 0 bases, there was a span of 10 bases. Germline values: CDR1 SGHTA, CDR2 FQGNSA. CDR3 length: 16 residues.

The CDR3: CASRGTGGQFF. The DNA of the CDR3 is TGTGCCAGTAGAGGGACAGGTGGGCAGTTCTTC. J is TRBJ2-1 and V is TRBV19; 8 bases agree with TRBD1. Germline V gene lookup returns CDR1 LNHDA and CDR2 SQIVND (reference sequence). With 6 bases clipped from V and 12 bases from J, the junction kept 4 bases outside the gene matches. The CDR3 consists of 11 residues. Full variable domain (remainder filled in from reference TRBV19 and TRBJ2-1): DGGITQSPKYLFRKEGQNVTLSCEQNLNHDAMYWYRQDPGQGLRLIYYSQIVNDFQKGDIAEGYSVSREKKESFPLTVTSAQKNPTAFYLCASRGTGGQFFGPGTRLTVL.

The V call is TRBV27, the J call TRBJ2-3; tentatively, D is TRBD2 (8 bases). Germline values: CDR1 MNHEY, CDR2 SMNVEV (reference sequence). The CDR3 has 21 residues. Trimming pared 6 bases from V and 5 bases from J, leaving 36 bases between. CDR3 DNA sequence: TGTGCCAGCAGGCAACCCCGGGGGGGGACAGCGGCGGGCGGGAGTCTAGATACGCAGTATTTT. Translating gives CASRQPRGGTAAGGSLDTQYF.

The chain has TRBV12-5 and TRBJ2-7; 8 bases agree with TRBD1. V lost 7 bases, J lost 1 base, and 3 bases stayed unmatched. The CDR3 consists of 13 residues. Germline assignment: CDR1 LGHNT and CDR2 FRNRAP. CDR3 amino acids: CASAGTGSYEQYF. CDR3 in DNA: TGTGCTAGTGCCGGGACAGGATCCTACGAGCAGTACTTC.

The CDR3 protein is CASPDSNQPQHF. CDR3 coding DNA: TGCGCCAGCCCCGATAGCAATCAGCCCCAGCATTTT. The rearrangement links TRBV10-1 to TRBJ1-5; D unresolved. CDR1 and CDR2 from the germline V gene are WNHNN and SYGVQD (reference sequence). CDR3 length: 12 amino acids. V shed 8 bases and J shed 0 bases, with 5 bases lying between them.

The rearrangement joins TRBV5-1 to TRBJ1-4; the match to TRBD1 covers 8 bases. V dropped 0 bases and J dropped 2; count of bases not matched to a gene: 6. This CDR3 contains 17 residues. The germline V gene encodes CDR1 SGHRS and CDR2 YFSETQ. CDR3 amino acids: CASSLGATGGTNEKLFF. CDR3 sequence (DNA): TGCGCCAGCAGCTTGGGGGCTACAGGGGGTACTAATGAAAAACTGTTTTTT.

The chain carries TRBV19 and TRBJ2-7, with a tentative D call TRBD1 (6 bases). This CDR3 has 15 residues. The V end was cut by 4 bases, the J end by 4 bases, with 17 bases between. Germline lookup yields CDR1 LNHDA and CDR2 SQIVND (reference sequence). CDR3: CASSKSGQRAYEQYF. CDR3 coding DNA: TGTGCCAGTAGTAAATCGGGACAACGAGCGTACGAGCAGTACTTC.

Regarding this clone: Within the sample, other DNA sequences also encode this same CDR3. The chain recombines TRBV6-5 with TRBJ2-1, with TRBD2 identical over 7 bases. Germline-derived CDR1 and CDR2 are MNHEY and SVGAGI. V trimming: 5 bases; J trimming: 8 bases; junction bases outside the gene matches: 6. This CDR3 spans 13 amino acids. This CDR3 is CASSRSSGHEQFF. For the CDR3, the DNA is TGTGCCAGCAGTCGCTCTAGCGGCCATGAGCAGTTCTTC.

V usage is TRBV7-9 and J usage is TRBJ2-5, with TRBD1 identical over 7 bases. With 4 bases clipped from V and 5 bases from J, the junction kept 4 bases outside the gene matches. CDR1 is SEHNR and CDR2 is FQNEAQ in the germline V gene (reference sequence). The CDR3 runs 13 residues. The CDR3 spells CASSSTGEETQYF. The CDR3 DNA reads as TGTGCCAGCAGCTCCACAGGGGAGGAGACCCAGTACTTC.

This clone was found once. The chain combines TRBV3-1 (or the pseudogene TRBV3-2) with TRBJ2-1; no clear D. CDR3 length: 11 residues. V was shortened by 1 base and J by 8 bases, with 3 bases between the two germline ends. CDR1 is LGHDT and CDR2 is YNNKEL in the germline V gene (reference sequence). DNA of the CDR3: TGTGCCAGCAGCCAAGGGGATGAGCAGTTCTTC. Protein sequence: CASSQGDEQFF.

The chain couples TRBV9 to TRBJ2-5, with 8 bases that match TRBD2. Germline V gene lookup returns CDR1 SGDLS and CDR2 YYNGEE. V lost 0 bases, J lost 4 bases, and 5 bases stayed unmatched. There are 15 residues in the CDR3. The CDR3 spells CASSVAGRDRETQYF. In DNA, the CDR3 is TGTGCCAGCAGCGTAGCCGGGAGGGATAGAGAGACCCAGTACTTC.

The V call is TRBV4-1, the J call TRBJ2-3; no firm D call. V gave up 0 bases and J gave up 4 bases, with 5 bases separating them. The CDR3 loop spans 13 amino acids. The germline CDR1 and CDR2 sequences are MGHRA and YSYEKL. CDR3 DNA sequence: TGCGCCAGCAGCCAAGACTGGGCAGATACGCAGTATTTT. Translation gives CASSQDWADTQYF.

The chain couples TRBV4-3 to TRBJ2-1; D gene unclear. Trimming took 0 bases from V and 4 from J, leaving 10 bases between them. CDR3 length: 15 residues. CDR1 LGHNA and CDR2 YSLEER come from the germline V gene. CDR3 in DNA: TGCGCCAGCAGCCAAGATTGGCGACTTTACAATGAGCAGTTCTTC. Protein product: CASSQDWRLYNEQFF.

There are a few counts of this clone. The chain combines TRBV7-9 with TRBJ1-4; a possible D gene is TRBD1 (5 bases). The length of the CDR3 is 13 residues. Per germline, CDR1 SEHNR and CDR2 FQNEAQ (reference sequence). The V end was cut by 4 bases, the J end by 6 bases, with 9 bases between. In nucleotides, the CDR3 is TGTGCCAGCAGCTCCCTAGGGGATGAAAAACTGTTTTTT. It encodes CASSSLGDEKLFF.